The entry below gives a single T cell receptor beta chain sequence along with its context. What it binds is unknown. The sample belongs to a study of beta chain features in type 1 diabetes. Whole-study results and caveats: Lower insertion and higher deletion counts appeared at VDJ junctions in type 1 diabetes patients.

What was sequenced were expressed TCRB transcripts, since all of the isolated RNA had been reverse transcribed. About 3.7 million reads per sample were averaged for naive, central memory and regulatory samples. Sequencing was performed with immunoSEQ multiplex PCR; in TCRdb, only in-frame clones are kept and a portion is missing. The sample holds about half a million clones, roughly 31% seen once. Germline V lookup: CDR1 MNHEY, CDR2 SVGAGI. The CDR3 totals 15 residues. Unmatched junction bases numbered 8, after V lost 6 bases and J lost 0 bases. The TCR was taken from a man aged 18 to 35 in good health. The chain is built from TRBV6-5 and TRBJ2-7; TRBD2 agrees at 7 bases. Material for sequencing was naive CD4+ T cells from blood. CDR3 residues: CASSEAGDRSYEQYF. CDR3 sequence (DNA): TGTGCCAGCAGCGAGGCGGGGGACCGCTCCTACGAGCAGTACTTC.